These T cell receptor beta chains were read from a single sample in a study of cytomegalovirus exposure and HLA in healthy donors. Clones were read by immunoSEQ multiplex PCR, and TCRdb kept only the in-frame ones, dropping some. Of 200,000 to 250,000 clones listed, under 90% are singletons. Material: PBMCs. These receptors all come from a human donor in good health. Each CDR3 is given with its conserved first and last residue. D genes are given only for firm matches. Clone size is given for some rows only: seen once, a few or many times, or a class if the clone is expanded.

J | V | size | D | CDR3 | DNA
TRBJ2-7 | TRBV19 | few | TRBD2 | CASSTPGASGDEQYF | TGTGCCAGTAGCACTCCCGGGGCTAGCGGGGACGAGCAGTACTTC
TRBJ1-3 | TRBV15 | - | TRBD1 | CATSRETGSGSGNTIYF | TGTGCCACCAGCAGGGAGACAGGGTCGGGATCTGGAAACACCATATATTTT
TRBJ2-1 | TRBV7-2 | - | TRBD2 | CASSLASGRLGEQFF | TGTGCCAGCAGCTTAGCTAGCGGGAGGTTGGGTGAGCAGTTCTTC
TRBJ1-1 | TRBV25-1 | - | TRBD1 | CASSRGRYAFF | TGTGCCAGCTCCAGGGGGAGGTACGCTTTCTTT
TRBJ2-3 | TRBV11-1 | - | - | CASSSGDIGDTQYF | TGTGCCAGCAGCTCGGGAGATATAGGAGATACGCAGTATTTT
TRBJ2-7 | TRBV28 | few | TRBD2 | CASSPTSGRSEQYF | TGTGCCAGCAGCCCTACTAGCGGGAGGTCCGAGCAGTACTTC
TRBJ2-7 | TRBV9 | - | - | CASSVGGDWSYEQYF | TGTGCCAGCAGCGTAGGAGGTGATTGGTCCTACGAGCAGTACTTC
TRBJ1-1 | TRBV13 | - | - | CASSRGIEAFF | TGTGCCAGCAGCCGGGGAATTGAAGCTTTCTTT
TRBJ2-1 | TRBV14 | - | TRBD2 | CASSQDLGAGRYNEQFF | TGTGCCAGCAGCCAAGATTTGGGAGCGGGGAGATACAATGAGCAGTTCTTC
TRBJ2-7 | TRBV6-5 | - | - | CASRSGTPLEQYF | TGTGCCAGCAGGTCCGGGACTCCGCTGGAGCAGTACTTC
TRBJ2-5 | TRBV4-2 | once | TRBD1 | CASSRQGTQETQYF | TGTGCCAGCAGTAGACAGGGAACGCAAGAGACCCAGTACTTC
TRBJ2-3 | TRBV7-3 | once | TRBD2 | CASSLTLAGGRSGGTDTQYF | TGTGCCAGCAGCTTAACGCTAGCGGGAGGAAGGTCGGGCGGCACAGATACGCAGTATTTT
TRBJ2-1 | TRBV7-9 | - | TRBD2 | CASSLGLAGREQFF | TGTGCCAGCAGCTTAGGGCTAGCGGGACGGGAGCAGTTCTTC
TRBJ2-7 | TRBV7-6 | - | - | CASSLDSGFYEQYF | TGTGCCAGCAGCTTAGACTCAGGTTTCTACGAGCAGTACTTC
TRBJ2-1 | TRBV6-5 | - | - | CASSYSFIGDEQFF | TGTGCCAGCAGTTATAGTTTCATCGGGGATGAGCAGTTCTTC
TRBJ2-2 | TRBV4-1 | once | TRBD2 | CASSQALAGGSGELFF | TGCGCCAGCAGCCAAGCACTAGCGGGAGGATCCGGGGAGCTGTTTTTT
TRBJ1-2 | TRBV5-1 | - | - | CASSLGGGNYGYTF | TGCGCCAGCAGCTTGGGTGGGGGCAACTATGGCTACACCTTC
TRBJ2-7 | TRBV15 | - | TRBD2 | CATSTLRRGGKRHEQYF | TGTGCCACCAGCACTCTAAGACGCGGGGGTAAAAGGCACGAGCAGTACTTC
TRBJ2-3 | TRBV2 | once | TRBD1 | CASSSQTGDPSDTQYF | TGTGCCAGCAGTTCCCAGACAGGGGATCCATCAGATACGCAGTATTTT
TRBJ2-7 | TRBV10-3 | - | TRBD2 | CAISESASGSYEQYF | TGTGCCATCAGTGAGTCAGCTAGCGGGTCCTACGAGCAGTACTTC
TRBJ2-3 | TRBV10-3 | - | - | CAISDDGAGDTQYF | TGTGCCATCAGTGATGATGGGGCCGGAGATACGCAGTATTTT
TRBJ2-3 | TRBV5-1 | - | - | CASRTQASTDTQYF | TGCGCCAGCCGAACCCAAGCTAGCACAGATACGCAGTATTTT
TRBJ2-7 | TRBV7-8 | once | TRBD1 | CASSFKGAAGEQYF | TGTGCCAGCAGCTTCAAGGGGGCGGCGGGCGAGCAGTACTTC
TRBJ2-1 | TRBV28 | - | TRBD1 | CASSLPGQVVKNEQFF | TGTGCCAGCAGCTTACCAGGACAGGTGGTTAAAAATGAGCAGTTCTTC
TRBJ2-2 | TRBV9 | - | TRBD2 | CASSPRGTSGNTGELFF | TGTGCCAGCAGCCCCCGGGGGACTAGCGGAAACACCGGGGAGCTGTTTTTT
TRBJ2-7 | TRBV5-4 | - | TRBD2 | CAVAGLGRPEQYF | TGTGCCGTCGCGGGACTAGGCCGTCCCGAGCAGTACTTC
TRBJ2-6 | TRBV19 | - | - | CASTRGAGANVLTF | TGTGCCAGTACCAGGGGTGCTGGGGCCAACGTCCTGACTTTC
TRBJ2-3 | TRBV7-2 | - | TRBD2 | CASSSKLAGGPTDTQYF | TGTGCCAGCAGCTCCAAACTAGCGGGAGGGCCCACAGATACGCAGTATTTT
TRBJ2-4 | TRBV15 | - | - | CATSRAGSGTKNIQYF | TGTGCCACCAGCAGAGCGGGGTCGGGGACCAAAAACATTCAGTACTTC
TRBJ2-1 | TRBV5-1 | - | TRBD2 | CASSPAGTSGRIFF | TGCGCCAGCAGCCCCGCCGGGACTAGCGGGAGGATCTTCTTC
TRBJ1-2 | TRBV5-4 | - | TRBD1 | CASSPQKTGGNYGYTF | TGTGCCAGCAGCCCGCAGAAGACAGGGGGCAACTATGGCTACACCTTC
TRBJ2-6 | TRBV18 | - | TRBD1 | CASHGQGFAGANVLTF | TGTGCCAGCCACGGACAGGGGTTTGCTGGGGCCAACGTCCTGACTTTC
TRBJ2-7 | TRBV28 | - | - | CASIGTPTYEQYF | TGTGCCAGCATTGGGACACCGACCTACGAGCAGTACTTC
TRBJ2-2 | TRBV19 | - | - | CASSAVYSGRPGELFF | TGTGCCAGTAGTGCCGTTTACAGCGGCCGCCCCGGGGAGCTGTTTTTT
TRBJ2-7 | TRBV27 | - | TRBD2 | CASSSTSGWSYEQYF | TGTGCCAGCAGTTCAACTAGCGGGTGGTCCTACGAGCAGTACTTC
TRBJ2-1 | TRBV6-5 | - | TRBD2 | CASSCGGRGNNEQFF | TGTGCCAGCAGTTGCGGCGGGAGGGGGAACAATGAGCAGTTCTTC
TRBJ2-7 | TRBV19 | - | TRBD2 | CASSTPGTSGFYEQYF | TGTGCCAGTAGTACCCCCGGGACTAGCGGGTTCTACGAGCAGTACTTC
TRBJ1-1 | TRBV7-9 | once | TRBD1 | CASRAALDRLNTEAFF | TGTGCCAGCAGGGCCGCCTTGGACAGGTTGAACACTGAAGCTTTCTTT
TRBJ1-3 | TRBV5-4 | - | - | CASSLRESGNTIYF | TGTGCCAGCAGCTTGCGAGAAAGCGGAAACACCATATATTTT
TRBJ2-7 | TRBV6-5 | - | TRBD2 | CASSLAGLQYF | TGTGCCAGCAGCCTAGCGGGATTGCAGTACTTC
TRBJ2-7 | TRBV7-2 | - | TRBD2 | CASSLGTSARRLSYEQYF | TGTGCCAGCAGCTTAGGGACTAGCGCTCGGCGCCTCTCCTACGAGCAGTACTTC
TRBJ2-5 | TRBV9 | - | TRBD1 | CASSSNRGAETQYF | TGTGCCAGCAGCTCAAACAGGGGTGCAGAGACCCAGTACTTC
TRBJ1-5 | TRBV29-1 | - | TRBD1 | CSVPTSKDRALYSNQPQHF | TGCAGCGTGCCCACATCAAAGGACAGGGCCCTGTATAGCAATCAGCCCCAGCATTTT
TRBJ2-5 | TRBV5-4 | - | TRBD2 | CASSGGTSAGETQYF | TGTGCCAGCAGCGGGGGGACTAGCGCGGGAGAGACCCAGTACTTC
TRBJ2-5 | TRBV4-1 | few | - | CASSQVVGAVETQYF | TGCGCCAGCAGCCAAGTTGTGGGAGCTGTGGAGACCCAGTACTTC
TRBJ2-1 | TRBV15 | - | - | CATSGWGSTHNEQFF | TGTGCCACCAGCGGATGGGGCTCCACACACAATGAGCAGTTCTTC
TRBJ1-1 | TRBV5-1 | - | - | CASSAHRDTEAFF | TGCGCCAGCAGCGCCCACAGGGACACTGAAGCTTTCTTT
TRBJ2-7 | TRBV11-2 | - | - | CASSLELVLEQYF | TGTGCCAGCAGCTTAGAACTAGTTCTCGAGCAGTACTTC
TRBJ2-7 | TRBV7-2 | - | - | CASSLSDRIYGVAYEQYF | TGTGCCAGCAGCTTATCTGACAGAATCTATGGGGTCGCCTACGAGCAGTACTTC
TRBJ1-1 | TRBV19 | - | TRBD1 | CASHPGTGGMNTEAFF | TGTGCCAGCCATCCGGGGACAGGGGGCATGAACACTGAAGCTTTCTTT
TRBJ1-1 | TRBV7-8 | - | - | CASRQGTGQTTEAFF | TGTGCCAGCAGACAAGGTACAGGGCAGACCACTGAAGCTTTCTTT
TRBJ1-5 | TRBV30 | - | - | CAWRGRLPDQPQHF | TGTGCCTGGAGGGGCCGTCTCCCCGATCAGCCCCAGCATTTT
TRBJ2-7 | TRBV4-2 | - | - | CASSPSGKTDEQYF | TGTGCCAGCAGCCCCTCAGGGAAGACAGACGAGCAGTACTTC
TRBJ1-1 | TRBV6-4 | few | TRBD1 | CASSDSVTGAPNTEAFF | TGTGCCAGCAGTGACTCCGTGACAGGGGCGCCGAACACTGAAGCTTTCTTT